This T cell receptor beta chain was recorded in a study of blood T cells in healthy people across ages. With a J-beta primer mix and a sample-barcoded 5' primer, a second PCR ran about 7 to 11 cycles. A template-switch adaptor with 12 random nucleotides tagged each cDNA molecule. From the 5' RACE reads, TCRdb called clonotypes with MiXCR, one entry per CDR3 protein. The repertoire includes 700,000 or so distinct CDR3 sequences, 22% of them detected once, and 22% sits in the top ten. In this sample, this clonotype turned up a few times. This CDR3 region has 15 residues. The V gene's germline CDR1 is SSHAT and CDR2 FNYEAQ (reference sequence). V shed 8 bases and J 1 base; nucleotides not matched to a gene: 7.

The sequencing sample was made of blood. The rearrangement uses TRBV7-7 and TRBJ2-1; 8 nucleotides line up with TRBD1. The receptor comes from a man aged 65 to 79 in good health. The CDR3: CASATGTGSYNEQFF. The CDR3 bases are TGTGCCAGCGCAACCGGGACAGGTTCCTACAATGAGCAGTTCTTC.